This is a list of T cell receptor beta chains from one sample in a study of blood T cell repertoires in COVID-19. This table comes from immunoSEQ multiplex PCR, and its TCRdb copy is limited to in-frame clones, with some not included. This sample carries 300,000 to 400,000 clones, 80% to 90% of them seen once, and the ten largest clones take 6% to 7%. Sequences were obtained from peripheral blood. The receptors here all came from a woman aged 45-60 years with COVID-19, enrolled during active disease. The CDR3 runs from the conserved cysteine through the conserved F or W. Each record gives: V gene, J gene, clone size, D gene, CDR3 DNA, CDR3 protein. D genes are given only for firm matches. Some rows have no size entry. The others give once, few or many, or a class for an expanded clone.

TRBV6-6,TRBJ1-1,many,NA,TGTGCCAGCAGTTACCCCGCGGGGGAGTCCACTGAAGCTTTCTTT,CASSYPAGESTEAFF
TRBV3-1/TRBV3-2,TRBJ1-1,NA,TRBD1,TGTGCCAGCAGCCAAATAGGACAGGGCCTTAACACTGAAGCTTTCTTT,CASSQIGQGLNTEAFF
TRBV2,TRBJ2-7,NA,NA,TGTGCCAGCAGTTCGGCCTACGAGCAGTACTTC,CASSSAYEQYF
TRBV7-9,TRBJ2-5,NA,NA,TGTGCCAGCAGCTTTGAGACAGAAGAGACCCAGTACTTC,CASSFETEETQYF
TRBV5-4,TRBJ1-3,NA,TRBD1,TGTGCCAGCAGCCCAACAGGGGGTGAAGGAAACACCATATATTTT,CASSPTGGEGNTIYF
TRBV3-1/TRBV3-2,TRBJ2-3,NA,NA,TGTGCCAGCGAGATTGCCTCACGGACAGATACGCAGTATTTT,CASEIASRTDTQYF
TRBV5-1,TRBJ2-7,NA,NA,TGCGCCAGCAGCTCAAACGCAGGGGCCATAGCCTACGAGCAGTACTTC,CASSSNAGAIAYEQYF
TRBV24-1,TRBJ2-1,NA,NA,TGTGCCACGGGTCAGGGTGGTGCGGATGAGCAGTTCTTC,CATGQGGADEQFF
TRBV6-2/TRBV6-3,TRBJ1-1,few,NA,TGTGCCAGCAGTTACACGAAGAGGTCTGAAGCTTTCTTT,CASSYTKRSEAFF
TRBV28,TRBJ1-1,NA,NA,TGTGCCAGCAGTTTGAGGAGGGGGGGGAACACTGAAGCTTTCTTT,CASSLRRGGNTEAFF
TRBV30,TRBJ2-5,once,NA,TGTGCCTGGAGTGTCGGGGAGACCCAGTACTTC,CAWSVGETQYF
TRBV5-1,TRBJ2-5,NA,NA,TGCGCCAGCAGCTGGAACCTTGGCAGGGGAACCTCGGAGACCCAGTACTTC,CASSWNLGRGTSETQYF
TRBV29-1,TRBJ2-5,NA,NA,TGCAGCGTTGAGGGGCAGGGGGGAGAGACCCAGTACTTC,CSVEGQGGETQYF
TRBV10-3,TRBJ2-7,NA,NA,TGTGCCATCCTTCGGTTACCAAGCTACGAGCAGTACTTC,CAILRLPSYEQYF
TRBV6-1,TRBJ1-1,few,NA,TGTGCCAGCAGTGATAACAGGTCGTGGGCTTTCTTT,CASSDNRSWAFF
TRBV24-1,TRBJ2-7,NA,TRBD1,TGTGCCACTCTAGTCCGCCGGGACAGAAGATTAGAGCAGTACTTC,CATLVRRDRRLEQYF
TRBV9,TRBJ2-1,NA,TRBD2,TGTGCCAGCAGCGTCACTAGCGGGAGATTCAGCTCCTACAATGAGCAGTTCTTC,CASSVTSGRFSSYNEQFF
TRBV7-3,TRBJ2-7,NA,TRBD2,TGTGCCAGCAGCATGGGACTAGCGGGCTACGAGCAGTACTTC,CASSMGLAGYEQYF
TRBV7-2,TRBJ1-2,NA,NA,TGTGCCAGCAGCGTACAGTCGGGAATTTCTTATGGCTACACCTTC,CASSVQSGISYGYTF
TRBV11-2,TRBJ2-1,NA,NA,TGTGCCAGCAGTCCCGCGGAGGGAGGCTACAATGAGCAGTTCTTC,CASSPAEGGYNEQFF
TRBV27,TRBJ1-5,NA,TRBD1,TGTGCCAGCAGTTTGGGGACAGGGGTAAGCAATCAGCCCCAGCATTTT,CASSLGTGVSNQPQHF
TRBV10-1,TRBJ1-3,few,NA,TGCGCCAGCAGTGATTTATCCGGAAACACCATATATTTT,CASSDLSGNTIYF
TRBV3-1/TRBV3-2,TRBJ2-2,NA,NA,TGTGCCAGCAGCCAACTCGCCGGGGAGCTGTTTTTT,CASSQLAGELFF
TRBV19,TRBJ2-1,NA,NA,TGTGCCAGTAGTATAGGGGGGGTGGAGCAGTTCTTC,CASSIGGVEQFF
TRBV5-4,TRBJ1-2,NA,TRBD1,TGTGCCAGCAGCTCGGCCGGGGACAGGGGGCCAGGGGGCTACACCTTC,CASSSAGDRGPGGYTF
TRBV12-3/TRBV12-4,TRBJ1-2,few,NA,TGTGCCAGCAGGCCTAGTGTCGGCGGCTACACCTTC,CASRPSVGGYTF
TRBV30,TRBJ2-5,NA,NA,TGTGCCTGGAGTGTTTCCCTCCAAGAGACCCAGTACTTC,CAWSVSLQETQYF
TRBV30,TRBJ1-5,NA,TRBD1,TGTGCCTGGAGTTTCCAGGGGGCTCTAGGACAGCCCCAGCATTTT,CAWSFQGALGQPQHF
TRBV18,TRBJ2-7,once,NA,TGTGCCAGCTCACCCCAAACAGGGTCCAGCGAGCAGTACTTC,CASSPQTGSSEQYF
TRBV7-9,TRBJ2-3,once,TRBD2,TGTGCCAGCAGCCTACGGGACTACACAGATACGCAGTATTTT,CASSLRDYTDTQYF
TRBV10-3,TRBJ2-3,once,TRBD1,TGTGCCATCACCGAAAACATAGGACAGGGGGGGGGCACAGATACGCAGTATTTT,CAITENIGQGGGTDTQYF
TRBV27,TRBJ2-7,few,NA,TGTGCCAGCAGTTTATCTGCCAGGTTCTCTACCTACGAGCAGTACTTC,CASSLSARFSTYEQYF
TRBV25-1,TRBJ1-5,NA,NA,TGTGCCAGCAGTATCTCCGGGAGTGGGCCCCAGCATTTT,CASSISGSGPQHF
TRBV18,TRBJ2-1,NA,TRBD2,TGTGCCAGCTCACCACGTGGACTAGCGGGTGAGAGCTCCTACAATGAGCAGTTCTTC,CASSPRGLAGESSYNEQFF
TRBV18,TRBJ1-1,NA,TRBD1,TGTGCCAGCTCATCGGACAGGTTGGTCACTGAAGCTTTCTTT,CASSSDRLVTEAFF